This TCR beta chain derives from a study of pediatric ulcerative colitis (dated by TCRdb to about 2019). With regard to the full study: About seven ulcerative colitis patients had pancolitis and two had left-sided colitis, with histology consistent with ulcerative colitis in all. From under ten newly diagnosed, treatment-naive pediatric ulcerative colitis patients and four non-IBD control children, paired blood and rectal samples were collected. By Pediatric Ulcerative Colitis Activity Index, a couple of patients had mild disease, several had moderate disease and three had acute severe colitis. The full study reports these points: Repertoires were derived from total lymphocyte DNA, so rare subsets such as regulatory T cells may have patterns not reflected. Features of the rectal repertoire distinguished controls, mild-moderate colitis patients and acute severe colitis patients, and in acute severe colitis, rectal diversity was reduced because of clonal expansions. Two rectal CDR3 clonotypes were present in all ulcerative colitis patients and in none of the controls. For technical reasons, the blood samples of a couple of patients yielded substantially fewer templates, so those samples were excluded from the blood-rectal overlap analysis. The healthy control group was small, consisting of only a handful of individuals. Clonal overlap between a subject's own blood and rectum was significantly greater in ulcerative colitis patients than in controls, which suggests more T cell trafficking to inflamed tissue. Blood-derived T cells may have been included in the rectal pinch biopsies, particularly in patients with overt colitis.

Through the immunoSEQ TRB Survey service, multiplex V and J primers were used to amplify rearranged CDR3 beta regions from genomic DNA. To keep depth equal across samples, survey-level sequencing depth of up to 500,000 reads per sample was applied. Libraries were purified, pooled and sequenced on Illumina technology. The authors processed their data as follows. immunoSEQ online tools were used for productive clonality, sample overlap, pairwise scatters, CDR3 beta length, V/D/J gene usage and productiveness. Calculated diversity was the number of unique rearrangements divided by total templates times 100; Shannon and Simpson indices were also computed. Principal component analysis used the R prcomp function and ggbiplot package on Z-score normalized data. Blood-rectal clonal overlap within each subject was quantified with Morisita's index. The source is immuneACCESS, and TCRdb retained only in-frame sequences with V and J called. Part of the clones is not carried over; for the studies checked, unresolved V genes explain less than half of this, and the remainder is unexplained. Clone size and V and J calls were adopted from that table, with D and trimming inferred from the DNA. The sample records 30,000 or so clones, about 81% of which are singletons. The top ten clonotypes cover approximately 1% of the sample.

During colonoscopy, one to two pinch biopsies were obtained from the rectum for research. Before the diagnostic colonoscopy, none of the ulcerative colitis patients had been given any immunosuppressive medication. Before DNA was isolated, the rectal biopsies underwent proteinase K digestion. The Wizard kit (Promega) was used to extract genomic DNA from both blood and intestinal samples. The germline V gene sets CDR1 to SNHLY and CDR2 to FYNNEI. CDR3 length: 17 amino acids, cysteine to phenylalanine. Left in the record is the CDR3 DNA by itself, 51 bases read in frame from the first base. A distance of 22 bases separates the germline ends of V and J, which lose 6 bases and 7 bases respectively. On this clone: There is no known antigen for this receptor. No qualities accompany the bases; no much larger clone lies one base away.

The sample comprised gut tissue. The TCR sequence derives from a boy younger than 18 with mild ulcerative colitis. The chain joins TRBV2 to TRBJ1-6, with a weak D call of TRBD1 (6 bases match). The DNA is TGTGCCAGCAGCCCGAGCAGGGGTCCCGTCGACAATTCACCCCTCCACTTT. It specifies CASSPSRGPVDNSPLHF.